The rows below give T cell receptor beta chains drawn from one sample of a study of cytomegalovirus exposure and HLA in healthy donors. Profiled with immunoSEQ multiplex PCR; TCRdb holds only in-frame clones, not every one. The sample contains roughly 120,000 clones, over 75% of which appear only once. Sequencing was performed on PBMCs. The source is a human donor in good health. Each CDR3 is given with its conserved first and last residue. D genes are given only for firm matches. Rows may omit the clone size; those that give it use once, few, many or a size class.

TRBJ1-1 | TRBV28 | . | . | CASSLYPGRMNTEAFF | TGTGCCAGCAGTTTATATCCAGGGAGGATGAACACTGAAGCTTTCTTT
TRBJ1-5 | TRBV2 | . | . | CASSERGGTRSNQPQHF | TGTGCCAGCAGTGAAAGGGGCGGCACCCGTAGCAATCAGCCCCAGCATTTT
TRBJ2-7 | TRBV27 | . | TRBD2 | CASSSLAGEPSYEQYF | TGTGCCAGCAGTTCACTAGCGGGAGAGCCATCCTACGAGCAGTACTTC
TRBJ2-7 | TRBV9 | . | TRBD2 | CASSVAPSGPSGEQYF | TGTGCCAGCAGCGTAGCGCCTAGCGGACCCTCTGGCGAGCAGTACTTC
TRBJ1-2 | TRBV5-1 | . | . | CASSLSGRGNYGYTF | TGCGCCAGCAGCTTGTCGGGCAGGGGTAACTATGGCTACACCTTC
TRBJ2-5 | TRBV6-6 | . | . | CASSYRGTETQYF | TGTGCCAGCAGTTATAGGGGCACAGAGACCCAGTACTTC
TRBJ2-3 | TRBV10-2 | . | . | CATTTGSSTDTQYF | TGCGCCACTACGACTGGGTCTAGCACAGATACGCAGTATTTT
TRBJ2-7 | TRBV5-1 | . | TRBD2 | CASSSHREDEQYF | TGCGCCAGCAGCTCCCACCGGGAGGACGAGCAGTACTTC
TRBJ2-1 | TRBV5-1 | . | TRBD1 | CASRPLGTGGSNEQFF | TGCGCCAGCAGACCCCTCGGGACAGGGGGTTCGAATGAGCAGTTCTTC
TRBJ1-3 | TRBV5-1 | . | . | CASSWGTSRSGNTIYF | TGCGCCAGCAGCTGGGGGACTTCCCGCTCTGGAAACACCATATATTTT
TRBJ2-5 | TRBV29-1 | few | . | CSVEGRVQETQYF | TGCAGCGTTGAAGGGCGGGTCCAAGAGACCCAGTACTTC
TRBJ1-2 | TRBV6-1 | . | TRBD1 | CASRPTGANGYTF | TGTGCCAGCAGACCTACAGGGGCCAATGGCTACACCTTC
TRBJ2-2 | TRBV18 | few | . | CASSPSGVGELFF | TGTGCCAGCTCACCTTCAGGGGTCGGGGAGCTGTTTTTT
TRBJ1-6 | TRBV5-1 | once | . | CASSLGQGGESPLHF | TGCGCCAGCAGCTTGGGGCAGGGAGGTGAATCACCCCTCCACTTT
TRBJ2-7 | TRBV28 | . | . | CASSLLGGSGEQYF | TGTGCCAGCAGTTTATTGGGGGGTAGTGGCGAGCAGTACTTC
TRBJ1-2 | TRBV19 | . | TRBD1 | CASRTGGNGYTF | TGTGCCAGCCGAACAGGGGGAAACGGCTACACCTTC
TRBJ2-2 | TRBV10-2 | . | TRBD2 | CASSESSGRNGGGELFF | TGCGCCAGCAGTGAGTCGAGCGGGAGGAACGGGGGCGGGGAGCTGTTTTTT
TRBJ1-2 | TRBV6-5 | . | TRBD1 | CASSLSGTVYGYTF | TGTGCCAGCAGTTTATCCGGGACAGTATATGGCTACACCTTC
TRBJ2-5 | TRBV30 | . | . | CAWIVGGAETQYF | TGTGCCTGGATCGTAGGGGGGGCTGAGACCCAGTACTTC
TRBJ2-3 | TRBV7-8 | . | TRBD2 | CASIQGLAGGGGTQYF | TGTGCCAGCATCCAGGGGCTAGCGGGAGGCGGTGGTACGCAGTATTTT
TRBJ2-2 | TRBV4-1 | . | TRBD1 | CASSGDRATAGELFF | TGCGCCAGCAGCGGGGACAGGGCAACCGCCGGGGAGCTGTTTTTT
TRBJ1-5 | TRBV5-1 | . | . | CASSFGGGANQPQHF | TGCGCCAGCAGCTTCGGAGGGGGGGCGAATCAGCCCCAGCATTTT
TRBJ2-7 | TRBV19 | . | . | CASSISRGHNEQYF | TGTGCCAGTAGTATATCCAGGGGACACAACGAGCAGTACTTC
TRBJ2-1 | TRBV7-9 | . | . | CASSNEGTEQFF | TGTGCCAGCAGCAACGAGGGTACGGAGCAGTTCTTC
TRBJ2-3 | TRBV4-1 | . | . | CASSQSSTDTQYF | TGCGCCAGCAGCCAGTCTAGCACAGATACGCAGTATTTT
TRBJ1-1 | TRBV28 | . | . | CASTLLPRNTEAFF | TGTGCCAGCACCCTCCTTCCCCGGAACACTGAAGCTTTCTTT
TRBJ2-7 | TRBV28 | . | TRBD2 | CASSSHGLAGLYEQYF | TGTGCCAGCAGTTCTCACGGACTAGCGGGGCTCTACGAGCAGTACTTC
TRBJ2-1 | TRBV5-6 | . | . | CASSLEAGNSYNEQFF | TGTGCCAGCAGCTTGGAGGCGGGGAACTCCTACAATGAGCAGTTCTTC
TRBJ1-5 | TRBV18 | . | TRBD1 | CASSSTGDYQPQHF | TGTGCCAGCTCATCGACAGGGGATTATCAGCCCCAGCATTTT
TRBJ2-7 | TRBV2 | few | . | CASRAAPTSSYEQYF | TGTGCCAGCAGGGCCGCACCCACTAGTTCCTACGAGCAGTACTTC
TRBJ1-2 | TRBV9 | . | TRBD1 | CASSAGQGGFYGYTF | TGTGCCAGCAGCGCGGGACAGGGGGGGTTCTATGGCTACACCTTC
TRBJ2-7 | TRBV7-8 | once | . | CASSPGVSYEQYF | TGTGCCAGCAGCCCAGGGGTTTCCTACGAGCAGTACTTC
TRBJ1-3 | TRBV27 | once | . | CASSTGSSGNTIYF | TGTGCCAGCAGTACCGGGAGCTCTGGAAACACCATATATTTT
TRBJ2-3 | TRBV18 | . | . | CASSPSGWWGTISSTDTQYF | TGTGCCAGCTCACCCTCCGGATGGTGGGGGACAATTTCTAGCACAGATACGCAGTATTTT
TRBJ2-1 | TRBV11-1 | . | TRBD2 | CASSLGLAGINEQFF | TGTGCCAGCAGCTTAGGACTAGCGGGAATCAATGAGCAGTTCTTC
TRBJ2-3 | TRBV27 | . | TRBD2 | CASSLTSGTADTQYF | TGTGCCAGCAGCTTGACTAGCGGGACCGCAGATACGCAGTATTTT
TRBJ2-7 | TRBV6-5 | . | . | CASMRDSVTYEQYF | TGTGCCAGCATGCGGGACAGCGTTACCTACGAGCAGTACTTC
TRBJ1-5 | TRBV2 | . | . | CASSENPEIKPQHF | TGTGCCAGCAGTGAAAATCCTGAGATCAAACCCCAGCATTTT
TRBJ2-7 | TRBV28 | . | TRBD1 | CASSLGTGGYEQYF | TGTGCCAGCAGTTTAGGGACAGGGGGCTACGAGCAGTACTTC
TRBJ1-1 | TRBV28 | . | . | CASSSQVGQAFF | TGTGCCAGCAGTTCCCAGGTGGGTCAAGCTTTCTTT
TRBJ2-5 | TRBV5-4 | . | . | CASSLASELKTQYF | TGTGCCAGCAGCTTGGCCTCCGAGTTGAAGACCCAGTACTTC
TRBJ2-7 | TRBV10-1 | once | TRBD1 | CASSHGTGSSYEQYF | TGCGCCAGCAGTCACGGGACAGGGTCCTCCTACGAGCAGTACTTC
TRBJ2-3 | TRBV9 | . | . | CASSVGASREGTDTQYF | TGTGCCAGCAGCGTAGGGGCTAGCCGAGAGGGCACAGATACGCAGTATTTT
TRBJ2-1 | TRBV6-6 | . | . | CASSYTDRNNEQFF | TGTGCCAGCAGTTACACCGACAGGAACAATGAGCAGTTCTTC
TRBJ2-7 | TRBV18 | . | . | CASSPGLDGYEQYF | TGTGCCAGCTCACCAGGGCTGGATGGCTACGAGCAGTACTTC
TRBJ1-1 | TRBV28 | . | TRBD1 | CASSFVAGTANTEAFF | TGTGCCAGCAGTTTCGTCGCTGGGACAGCGAACACTGAAGCTTTCTTT
TRBJ2-1 | TRBV27 | . | TRBD2 | CASRGLAGWEQFF | TGTGCCAGCAGGGGGCTAGCGGGATGGGAGCAGTTCTTC
TRBJ2-3 | TRBV21-1 | . | . | CASTSRPRTSGSWSTDTQYF | TGTGCCAGCACCTCAAGACCCAGGACTAGCGGGAGTTGGAGCACAGATACGCAGTATTTT
TRBJ2-7 | TRBV27 | once | . | CASSSNLEQYF | TGTGCCAGCAGTTCCAACTTAGAGCAGTACTTC
TRBJ2-2 | TRBV5-5 | . | TRBD1 | CASSLTGVDTGELFF | TGTGCCAGCAGCTTGACAGGGGTTGACACCGGGGAGCTGTTTTTT
TRBJ2-5 | TRBV7-8 | . | TRBD1 | CASSLPDRGLAETQYF | TGTGCCAGCAGCCTACCGGACAGGGGGCTAGCGGAGACCCAGTACTTC
TRBJ1-1 | TRBV28 | . | TRBD1 | CASRNRDRGYLNTEAFF | TGTGCCAGCAGAAACCGGGACAGGGGATATCTGAACACTGAAGCTTTCTTT
TRBJ2-5 | TRBV7-2 | . | TRBD2 | CASSRPSGRAGETQYF | TGTGCCAGCAGCCGCCCTAGCGGGAGGGCCGGGGAGACCCAGTACTTC